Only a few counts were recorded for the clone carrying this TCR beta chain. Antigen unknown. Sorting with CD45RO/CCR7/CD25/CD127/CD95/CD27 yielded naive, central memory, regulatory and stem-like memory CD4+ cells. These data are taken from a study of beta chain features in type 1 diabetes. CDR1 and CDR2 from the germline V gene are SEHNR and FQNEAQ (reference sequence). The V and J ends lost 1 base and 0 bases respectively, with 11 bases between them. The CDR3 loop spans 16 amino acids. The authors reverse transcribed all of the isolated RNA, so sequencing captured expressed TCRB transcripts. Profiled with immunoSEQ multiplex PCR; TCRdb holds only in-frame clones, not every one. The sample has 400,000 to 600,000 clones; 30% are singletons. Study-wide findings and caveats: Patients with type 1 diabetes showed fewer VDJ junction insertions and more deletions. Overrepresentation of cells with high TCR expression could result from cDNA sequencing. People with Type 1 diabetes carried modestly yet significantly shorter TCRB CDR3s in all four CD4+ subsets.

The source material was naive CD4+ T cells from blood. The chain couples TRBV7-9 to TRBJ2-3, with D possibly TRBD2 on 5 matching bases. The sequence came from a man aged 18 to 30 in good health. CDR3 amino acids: CASSLVSSTSTDTQYF. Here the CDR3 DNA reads TGTGCCAGCAGCTTAGTCTCTAGCACTAGCACAGATACGCAGTATTTT.